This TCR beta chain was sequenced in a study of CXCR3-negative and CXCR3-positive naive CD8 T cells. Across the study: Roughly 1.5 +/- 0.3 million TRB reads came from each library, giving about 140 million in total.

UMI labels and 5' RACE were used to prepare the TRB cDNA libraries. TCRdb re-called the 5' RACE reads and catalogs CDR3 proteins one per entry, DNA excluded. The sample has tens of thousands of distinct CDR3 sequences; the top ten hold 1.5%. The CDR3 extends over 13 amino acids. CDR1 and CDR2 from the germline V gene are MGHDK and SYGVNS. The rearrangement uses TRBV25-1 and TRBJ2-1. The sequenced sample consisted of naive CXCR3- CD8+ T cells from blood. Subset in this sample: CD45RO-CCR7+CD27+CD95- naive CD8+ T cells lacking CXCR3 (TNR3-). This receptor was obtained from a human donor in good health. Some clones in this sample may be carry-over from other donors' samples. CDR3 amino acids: CASSEQVYNEQFF.